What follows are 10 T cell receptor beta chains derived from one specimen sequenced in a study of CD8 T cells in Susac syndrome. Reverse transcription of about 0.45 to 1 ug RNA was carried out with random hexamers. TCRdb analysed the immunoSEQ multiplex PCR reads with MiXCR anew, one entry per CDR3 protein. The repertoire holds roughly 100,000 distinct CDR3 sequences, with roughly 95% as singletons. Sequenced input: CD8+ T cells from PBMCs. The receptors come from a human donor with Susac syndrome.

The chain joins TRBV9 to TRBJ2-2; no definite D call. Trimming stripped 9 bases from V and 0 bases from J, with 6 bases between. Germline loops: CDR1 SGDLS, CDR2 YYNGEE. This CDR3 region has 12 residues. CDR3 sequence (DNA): TGTGCCACCCGCTCGAACACCGGGGAGCTGTTTTTT. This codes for CATRSNTGELFF.

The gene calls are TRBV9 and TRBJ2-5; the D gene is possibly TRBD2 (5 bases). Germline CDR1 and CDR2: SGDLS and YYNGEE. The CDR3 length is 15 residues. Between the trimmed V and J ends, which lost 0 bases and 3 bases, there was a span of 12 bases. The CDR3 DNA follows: TGTGCCAGCAGCGTAGCTGGGGTCGGGGAAGAGACCCAGTACTTC. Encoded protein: CASSVAGVGEETQYF.

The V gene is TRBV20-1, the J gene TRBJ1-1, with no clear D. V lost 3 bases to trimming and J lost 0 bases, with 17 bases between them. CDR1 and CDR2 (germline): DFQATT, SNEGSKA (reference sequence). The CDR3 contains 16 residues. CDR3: CSASFREAGMNTEAFF. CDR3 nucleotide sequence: TGCAGTGCTAGTTTCCGGGAGGCGGGAATGAACACTGAAGCTTTCTTT.

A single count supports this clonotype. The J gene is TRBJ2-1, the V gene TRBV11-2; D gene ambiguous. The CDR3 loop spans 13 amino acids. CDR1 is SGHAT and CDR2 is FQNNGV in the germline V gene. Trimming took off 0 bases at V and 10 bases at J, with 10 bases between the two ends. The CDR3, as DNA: TGTGCCAGCAGCTTAGATGTCGGGCCAGAGCAGTTCTTC. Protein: CASSLDVGPEQFF.

CDR3 nucleotides: TGTGCCAGCAGCCCGGACAGGAACAGGAATGAGCAGTTCTTC. It translates to CASSPDRNRNEQFF. The V gene is TRBV12-3 or TRBV12-4, the J gene TRBJ2-1, with 7 bases aligning to TRBD1. V dropped 6 bases and J dropped 7; count of bases not matched to a gene: 9. This CDR3 has 14 amino acids.

The CDR3 is CASSSTVGSSYTF. DNA for the CDR3: TGCGCCAGCAGCTCAACGGTGGGGAGTAGCTACACCTTC. J is TRBJ1-2 and V is TRBV4-3, with D uncertain. Germline V gives CDR1 LGHNA, CDR2 YSLEER. The V end was cut by 5 bases, the J end by 9 bases, with 16 bases between. The CDR3 sequence is 13 residues long.

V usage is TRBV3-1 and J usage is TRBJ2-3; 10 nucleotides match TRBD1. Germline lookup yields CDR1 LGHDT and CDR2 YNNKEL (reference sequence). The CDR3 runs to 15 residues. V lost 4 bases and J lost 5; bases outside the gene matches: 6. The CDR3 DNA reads TGTGCCAGCAGCCGTCCCGGGACAGGGGAAGATACGCAGTATTTT. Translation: CASSRPGTGEDTQYF.

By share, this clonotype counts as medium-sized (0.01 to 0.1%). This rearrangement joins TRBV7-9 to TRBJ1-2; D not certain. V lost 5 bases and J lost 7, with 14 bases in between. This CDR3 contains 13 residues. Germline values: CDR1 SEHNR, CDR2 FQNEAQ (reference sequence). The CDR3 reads CASSPGGVAGYTF. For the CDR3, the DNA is TGTGCCAGCAGCCCCGGTGGGGTGGCTGGCTACACCTTC.

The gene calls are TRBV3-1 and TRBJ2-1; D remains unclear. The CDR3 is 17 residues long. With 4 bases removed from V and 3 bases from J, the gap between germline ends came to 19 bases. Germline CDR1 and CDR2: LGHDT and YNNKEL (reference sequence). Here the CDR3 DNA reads TGTGCCAGCAGCCCGACCATCAGCAACCCCTTCTACAATGAGCAGTTCTTC. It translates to CASSPTISNPFYNEQFF.

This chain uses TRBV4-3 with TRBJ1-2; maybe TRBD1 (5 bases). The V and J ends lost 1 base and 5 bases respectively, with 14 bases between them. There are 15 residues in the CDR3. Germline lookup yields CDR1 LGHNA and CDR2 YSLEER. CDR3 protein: CASSQGGGMSYGYTF. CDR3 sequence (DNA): TGCGCCAGCAGCCAAGGGGGCGGGATGTCGTATGGCTACACCTTC.